The 32 T cell receptor beta chains below come from one sample, sequenced in a study of technical replicates of blood from a few donors. Here immunoSEQ multiplex PCR was the method, and the copy in TCRdb shows in-frame clones only, minus some. The sample yields some 70,000 clones, 95% to 98% seen once. Sequenced: T cells isolated from PBMCs. These receptors all come from a human donor in good health.

This sequence joins TRBV27 and TRBJ1-5, with 8 bases matching TRBD1. Per germline, CDR1 MNHEY and CDR2 SMNVEV (reference sequence). This CDR3 spans 14 amino acids. Germline trimming cut 4 bases from V and 4 bases from J; bases unmatched to any gene: 3. The CDR3 is CASSWTGLNQPQHF. Written as DNA, the CDR3 is TGTGCCAGCAGTTGGACAGGGCTTAATCAGCCCCAGCATTTT.

The rearrangement uses TRBV13 and TRBJ1-2; D is possibly TRBD1 (5 bases). Looked up from germline, CDR1 is PRHDT and CDR2 is FYEKMQ (reference sequence). V gave up 3 bases and J gave up 8 bases, with 19 bases separating them. The CDR3 consists of 15 residues. CDR3 sequence: CASSFPGQPLGGYTF. The CDR3 DNA sequence: TGTGCCAGCAGCTTCCCTGGACAACCTCTCGGGGGCTACACCTTC.

With respect to this clone: Other DNA sequences within the sample encode an identical CDR3. CDR3 bases: TGCGCCAGCAGCTTGGAGGGAGATGAGCAGTTCTTC. Its protein product is CASSLEGDEQFF. This rearrangement joins TRBV5-1 to TRBJ2-1, with a tentative D call TRBD2 (5 bases). Germline V gene lookup returns CDR1 SGHRS and CDR2 YFSETQ. V was shortened by 0 bases and J by 8 bases, with 6 bases between the two germline ends. This CDR3 has 12 residues.

The V and J genes are TRBV4-1 and TRBJ2-3, with 11 bases lining up with TRBD1. With 0 bases clipped from V and 3 bases from J, the junction kept 2 bases outside the gene matches. This CDR3 has 16 amino acids. Germline V gives CDR1 MGHRA, CDR2 YSYEKL. The CDR3 DNA reads as TGCGCCAGCAGCCAAGAGGACAGGGGGCGAACAGATACGCAGTATTTT. Translated: CASSQEDRGRTDTQYF.

V gene TRBV30 combines with J gene TRBJ1-4, with 7 bases matching TRBD1. Germline CDR1 is GTSNPN and CDR2 is SVGIG (reference sequence). V lost 4 bases and J lost 6; bases outside the gene matches: 5. The CDR3 has 13 amino acids. The CDR3: CAWIDRADEKLFF. The CDR3, as DNA: TGTGCCTGGATAGACAGGGCGGATGAAAAACTGTTTTTT.

The chain employs TRBV27 and TRBJ1-5, with 9 bases identical to TRBD1. V was pared by 3 bases and J by 7 bases, with 4 bases of the junction left unmatched. Germline V CDR1 and CDR2: MNHEY, SMNVEV (reference sequence). The CDR3 length is 14 residues. The CDR3 loop reads CASSFTGGQQPQHF. The CDR3 nucleotides read TGTGCCAGCAGTTTCACAGGGGGCCAACAGCCCCAGCATTTT.

CDR3: CASSEYRELSYEQYF. Here the CDR3 DNA reads TGTGCCAGCAGTGAGTACAGGGAACTTTCCTACGAGCAGTACTTC. The rearrangement uses TRBV2 and TRBJ2-7, with D perhaps matching TRBD1 (6 bases). V lost 3 bases and J lost 1, with 13 bases in between. The germline V gene has CDR1 SNHLY and CDR2 FYNNEI. The CDR3 runs to 15 residues.

CDR3 region: CASSPITGGTETQYF. CDR3 sequence (DNA): TGTGCCAGCTCACCAATAACTGGCGGGACAGAGACCCAGTACTTC. This rearrangement joins TRBV18 to TRBJ2-5, with D perhaps TRBD2 (6 bases). The CDR3 has 15 residues. V lost 2 bases to trimming and J lost 4 bases, with 14 bases between them. Germline lookup yields CDR1 KGHSH and CDR2 LQKENI.

A remark on this clone: Just one base apart from a much larger clone, this may be a read error. CDR3 residues: CASRMRTEAFF. CDR3 bases: TGTGCCAGCAGGATGAGGACTGAAGCTTTCTTT. The chain combines TRBV27 with TRBJ1-1; no reliable D call. V lost 6 bases and J 5 bases, leaving 7 bases between the germline ends. The CDR3 has 11 amino acids. Germline-derived CDR1 and CDR2 are MNHEY and SMNVEV (reference sequence).

This clone showed up just once. V is TRBV28 and J is TRBJ1-2; D ambiguous. Trimming shortened V by 3 bases and J by 1 base, and 12 bases separated the two germline ends. Per germline, CDR1 MDHEN and CDR2 SYDVKM. The CDR3 covers 15 residues. DNA for the CDR3: TGTGCCAGCAGTTTTCCTGGCCTGTTTAACTATGGCTACACCTTC. It translates to CASSFPGLFNYGYTF.

J is TRBJ2-2 and V is TRBV19; D perhaps matches TRBD2 (6 bases). This CDR3 spans 16 amino acids. CDR1 LNHDA and CDR2 SQIVND come from the germline V gene (reference sequence). Between the trimmed V and J ends, which lost 6 bases and 2 bases, there was a span of 16 bases. The CDR3 protein is CASSQGVADNTGELFF. The DNA of the CDR3 is TGTGCCAGTAGCCAAGGGGTAGCGGATAACACCGGGGAGCTGTTTTTT.

The V gene is TRBV9, the J gene TRBJ1-5; D unresolved. Germline V gene lookup returns CDR1 SGDLS and CDR2 YYNGEE. The V and J ends lost 0 bases and 3 bases respectively, with 10 bases between them. The CDR3 runs to 15 residues. The CDR3 DNA is TGTGCCAGCAGCGTAGACTGCCCCCACAATCAGCCCCAGCATTTT. It encodes CASSVDCPHNQPQHF.

This clone was detected only a few times. V and J are TRBV2 and TRBJ2-7; 8 bases are shared with TRBD2. V shed 5 bases and J 6 bases; nucleotides not matched to a gene: 0. CDR1 is SNHLY and CDR2 is FYNNEI in the germline V gene. This CDR3 spans 11 amino acids. DNA for the CDR3: TGTGCCAGCAGTAGCGGGAGCGAGCAGTACTTC. Translated: CASSSGSEQYF.

This clone was detected only once. The chain couples TRBV4-3 to TRBJ2-5; TRBD1 matches 8 bases. The V gene end was trimmed by 5 bases and the J gene end by 5 bases; junction bases not matched to a gene: 13. Looked up from germline, CDR1 is LGHNA and CDR2 is YSLEER. The CDR3 is made up of 16 amino acids. The DNA for the CDR3 is TGCGCCAGCAGCTCGGCCGGGGCAGGGGGCGTGGAGACCCAGTACTTC. It codes for CASSSAGAGGVETQYF.

This chain uses TRBV6-6 with TRBJ1-5, with 8 bases lining up with TRBD1. The germline CDR1 and CDR2 sequences are MNHNY and SVGAGI (reference sequence). Trimming at V came to 6 bases and at J to 6 bases, leaving 4 bases not matched to a gene. The CDR3 is 13 amino acids. The CDR3 region has the DNA TGTGCCAGCAGCCGACAGGGGACTCAGCCCCAGCATTTT. As protein: CASSRQGTQPQHF.

This chain connects TRBV7-2 to TRBJ2-3; TRBD2 matches at 7 bases. CDR1 is SGHTA and CDR2 is FQGNSA in the germline V gene. CDR3 length: 15 residues. Trimming took 5 bases from V and 7 from J; bases not matched to a gene: 12. In DNA form, the CDR3 reads TGTGCCAGCAGCCACCTCAGGGTGCGGGAGTATACGCAGTATTTT. Its protein product is CASSHLRVREYTQYF.

The CDR3, as DNA: TGTGCCAGCAGTCCGGGCAGGGCTTATGATACGCAGTATTTT. It is translated as CASSPGRAYDTQYF. The gene calls are TRBV27 and TRBJ2-3; a weak D match, TRBD1 (5 bases). With 5 bases removed from V and 6 bases from J, the gap between germline ends came to 15 bases. The CDR3 sequence is 14 residues long. The germline CDR1 and CDR2 sequences are MNHEY and SMNVEV (reference sequence).

The gene calls are TRBV7-8 and TRBJ2-3; 7 bases match TRBD2. Trimming removed 3 bases from V and 5 bases from J; junction bases left unmatched: 11. In germline, CDR1 is SGHVS, CDR2 FQNEAQ. CDR3 length: 16 amino acids. This CDR3 reads CASSFGLVIGKDTQYF. As DNA, the CDR3 is TGTGCCAGCAGCTTCGGACTAGTGATAGGCAAAGATACGCAGTATTTT.

This clone was detected only once. The CDR3 coding sequence is TGCAGCGTATTAGACAGGGTCTTCGTCGACACTGAAGCTTTCTTT. Protein sequence: CSVLDRVFVDTEAFF. V gene TRBV29-1 combines with J gene TRBJ1-1; 7 bases line up with TRBD1. After removal of 6 bases from V and 3 bases from J, the junction contained 13 bases not matched to a gene. Germline V gene lookup returns CDR1 SQVTM and CDR2 ANQGSEA. CDR3 length equals 15 residues.

This rearrangement joins TRBV30 to TRBJ2-7; a weak D match, TRBD1 (5 bases). CDR1 is GTSNPN, CDR2 SVGIG, per germline (reference sequence). V lost 0 bases and J lost 6, with 15 bases in between. The CDR3 sequence is 14 residues long. The CDR3 sequence is CAWSVRPRVIEQYF. CDR3 DNA sequence: TGTGCCTGGAGTGTAAGGCCCAGGGTAATCGAGCAGTACTTC. Full variable domain (missing parts from reference TRBV30 and TRBJ2-7): SQTIHQWPATLVQPVGSPLSLECTVEGTSNPNLYWYRQAAGRGLQLLFYSVGIGQISSEVPQNLSASRPQDRQFILSSKKLLLSDSGFYLCAWSVRPRVIEQYFGPGTRLTVT.

This chain uses TRBV7-8 with TRBJ2-1, with D maybe TRBD2 (5 bases). The germline V gene encodes CDR1 SGHVS and CDR2 FQNEAQ. V lost 1 base to trimming and J lost 2 bases, with 9 bases between them. This CDR3 spans 15 amino acids. CDR3 sequence reads: CASSLGLNTYNEQFF. CDR3 bases: TGTGCCAGCAGCTTAGGACTAAACACCTACAATGAGCAGTTCTTC.

The J gene is TRBJ2-7, the V gene TRBV6-5, with TRBD1 identical over 7 bases. The CDR3 runs to 15 residues. CDR1 MNHEY and CDR2 SVGAGI come from the germline V gene. Germline trimming cut 4 bases from V and 5 bases from J; bases unmatched to any gene: 11. This CDR3 reads CASSSADRFKNEQYF. The CDR3 DNA sequence: TGTGCCAGCAGTTCCGCGGACAGGTTCAAAAACGAGCAGTACTTC.

The rearrangement joins TRBV29-1 to TRBJ2-3; 7 nucleotides align to TRBD2. V lost 6 bases and J lost 0; bases outside the gene matches: 6. Germline V lookup: CDR1 SQVTM, CDR2 ANQGSEA. There are 14 residues in the CDR3. The CDR3 sequence is CSVRLAASTDTQYF. CDR3 bases: TGCAGCGTCAGGCTAGCGGCTAGCACAGATACGCAGTATTTT.

This clone was observed once. The DNA of the CDR3 is TGTGCCAGCAGTTACTCCGAGGGGGACACTGAAGCTTTCTTT. Translated: CASSYSEGDTEAFF. This chain uses TRBV6-6 with TRBJ1-1; D may be TRBD1 (6 bases). Germline V lookup: CDR1 MNHNY, CDR2 SVGAGI (reference sequence). V lost 0 bases and J lost 3, with 8 bases in between. This CDR3 has 14 amino acids.

The V and J genes are TRBV19 and TRBJ2-7, with 8 bases that match TRBD2. The germline CDR1 and CDR2 sequences are LNHDA and SQIVND (reference sequence). V lost 4 bases, J lost 6 bases, and 8 bases stayed unmatched. The CDR3 loop spans 14 amino acids. The CDR3 bases are TGTGCCAGTAGTAACAGCGGGAGAGAAGGCGAGCAGTACTTC. Residues: CASSNSGREGEQYF.

V and J are TRBV13 and TRBJ2-7, with 7 bases aligning to TRBD1. Germline-derived CDR1 and CDR2 are PRHDT and FYEKMQ (reference sequence). CDR3 size: 14 residues. J was trimmed by 0 bases and V by 11 bases; bases with no gene match: 10. The CDR3 bases are TGTGCCTACCGACAGGGTCAACTCTCCTACGAGCAGTACTTC. Its protein is CAYRQGQLSYEQYF.

The chain is built from TRBV5-1 and TRBJ1-2, with D hard to call. V lost 0 bases to trimming and J lost 2 bases, with 8 bases between them. Looked up from germline, CDR1 is SGHRS and CDR2 is YFSETQ. There are 14 residues in the CDR3. The DNA for the CDR3 is TGCGCCAGCAGCTTGGGCCTATCAAACTATGGCTACACCTTC. Protein: CASSLGLSNYGYTF. Variable domain in full (rest from reference TRBV5-1 and TRBJ1-2): KAGVTQTPRYLIKTRGQQVTLSCSPISGHRSVSWYQQTPGQGLQFLFEYFSETQRNKGNFPGRFSGRQFSNSRSEMNVSTLELGDSALYLCASSLGLSNYGYTFGSGTRLTVV.

The V call is TRBV7-2, the J call TRBJ2-7, with D maybe TRBD2 (7 bases). Germline loops: CDR1 SGHTA, CDR2 FQGNSA. V shed 2 bases and J shed 6 bases, with 14 bases lying between them. The CDR3 is 14 amino acids. The CDR3 DNA reads TGTGCCAGCAGCTTACGGGGGGCCCAGAGCGAGCAGTACTTC. It specifies CASSLRGAQSEQYF.

The chain uses TRBV7-2 and TRBJ2-5, with D tentatively TRBD2 (6 bases). CDR1 and CDR2 (germline): SGHTA, FQGNSA. The CDR3 totals 16 residues. V lost 1 base to trimming and J lost 1 base, with 13 bases between them. The CDR3 coding sequence is TGTGCCAGCAGCTTAGTCACACTAGCCCCCCAAGAGACCCAGTACTTC. Amino acids: CASSLVTLAPQETQYF.

The gene calls are TRBV30 and TRBJ2-7, with 9 bases identical to TRBD1. Germline CDR1 GTSNPN, CDR2 SVGIG (reference sequence). With 2 bases clipped from V and 5 bases from J, the junction kept 16 bases outside the gene matches. CDR3 length: 17 residues. The CDR3 region has the DNA TGTGCCTGGAGTCGCTTCCCTCCGGGACAGGGTAGTCACGAGCAGTACTTC. Residues: CAWSRFPPGQGSHEQYF.

The V gene is TRBV27, the J gene TRBJ2-2; 7 positions agree with TRBD2. V gave up 5 bases and J gave up 5 bases; unmatched junction bases: 14. The CDR3 spans 17 residues. CDR1 is MNHEY, CDR2 SMNVEV, per germline (reference sequence). The CDR3 is CASSPRNSRLATGELFF. In nucleotides, the CDR3 is TGTGCCAGCAGTCCTCGGAACTCTAGACTAGCAACCGGGGAGCTGTTTTTT.

The chain joins TRBV25-1 to TRBJ2-5; 7 bases are shared with TRBD1. Germline CDR1 is MGHDK and CDR2 is SYGVNS. The CDR3 sequence is 16 residues long. V lost 5 bases to trimming and J lost 5 bases; unmatched junction nucleotides: 14. CDR3 sequence: CASSRDRVGSRETQYF. The CDR3 nucleotides are TGTGCCAGCAGTCGTGACAGGGTCGGTAGTCGTGAGACCCAGTACTTC.